This passage covers 20 T cell receptor beta chains from one sample sequenced in a study of T cell clones after liver transplantation. The table came from immunoSEQ multiplex PCR; TCRdb's copy has only in-frame clones and leaves some out. Here the sample spans around 30,000 clones, about 95% being singletons. The material sequenced was CD8+ T cells from blood, taken 12 months after liver transplant. These receptors all stem from a human patient who received a liver transplant. The graft donor may have contributed some T cells.

The chain combines TRBV14 with TRBJ2-2; no clear D gene. The length of the CDR3 is 13 residues. The V and J ends lost 4 bases and 1 base respectively, with 4 bases between them. Germline loops: CDR1 SGHDN, CDR2 FVKESK. The CDR3 protein is CASSLQNTGELFF. For the CDR3, the DNA is TGTGCCAGCAGCCTTCAGAACACCGGGGAGCTGTTTTTT.

This clone appeared a single time. The J gene is TRBJ2-3, the V gene TRBV6-5; D gene uncertain. The CDR3 extends over 16 amino acids. Trimming shortened V by 2 bases and J by 0 bases, and 12 bases separated the two germline ends. Germline V CDR1 and CDR2: MNHEY, SVGAGI. The CDR3 sequence is CASSYRNILSTDTQYF. The DNA for the CDR3 is TGTGCCAGCAGTTACCGTAACATCCTTAGCACAGATACGCAGTATTTT.

This clone was found once. The genes are TRBV11-3 and TRBJ2-5; 7 bases agree with TRBD2. Looked up from germline, CDR1 is SGHNT and CDR2 is YENEEA. The CDR3 length is 13 residues. With V trimmed by 5 bases and J by 5 bases, 5 bases remained unmatched. In DNA, the CDR3 is TGTGCCAGCAGCGTCGGGACTACGGAGACCCAGTACTTC. This encodes CASSVGTTETQYF.

V is TRBV7-9 and J is TRBJ1-5; D is unresolved. Germline CDR1 is SEHNR and CDR2 is FQNEAQ (reference sequence). V lost 5 bases to trimming and J lost 2 bases, with 10 bases between them. CDR3 length: 14 amino acids. The CDR3 spells CASSPVVGNQPQHF. CDR3 nucleotide sequence: TGTGCCAGCAGCCCAGTGGTTGGCAATCAGCCCCAGCATTTT. Full variable domain (remainder filled in from reference TRBV7-9 and TRBJ1-5): DTGVSQNPRHKITKRGQNVTFRCDPISEHNRLYWYRQTLGQGPEFLTYFQNEAQLEKSRLLSDRFSAERPKGSFSTLEIQRTEQGDSAMYLCASSPVVGNQPQHFGDGTRLSIL.

This clone was detected only a few times. The chain uses TRBV27 and TRBJ2-7; D is possibly TRBD2 (6 bases). Germline V gene sequence: CDR1 MNHEY, CDR2 SMNVEV (reference sequence). Trimming took off 2 bases at V and 7 bases at J, with 12 bases between the two ends. The CDR3 extends over 13 amino acids. The CDR3 protein is CASSLGGITEQYF. The CDR3 DNA reads as TGTGCCAGCAGTTTAGGGGGGATAACAGAGCAGTACTTC.

The chain recombines TRBV9 with TRBJ1-3, with D possibly being TRBD1 (5 bases). Germline values: CDR1 SGDLS, CDR2 YYNGEE. The CDR3 length is 15 residues. V was cut by 0 bases and J by 4 bases, with 11 bases left in between. The CDR3 spells CASSVALGRGNTIYF. Written as DNA, the CDR3 is TGTGCCAGCAGCGTAGCGTTGGGGCGAGGAAACACCATATATTTT.

The V call is TRBV9, the J call TRBJ1-2; 7 nucleotides match TRBD1. The CDR3 runs to 13 residues. V shed 3 bases, J shed 8 bases, and the junction held 7 bases outside the gene matches. Germline-derived CDR1 and CDR2 are SGDLS and YYNGEE. The CDR3 protein is CASSDDRVGGYTF. CDR3 DNA sequence: TGTGCCAGCAGCGACGACAGGGTCGGGGGCTACACCTTC.

The chain recombines TRBV30 with TRBJ2-6, with 8 bases matching TRBD2. This CDR3 region has 19 residues. The germline V gene has CDR1 GTSNPN and CDR2 SVGIG (reference sequence). V dropped 2 bases and J dropped 0; count of bases not matched to a gene: 12. CDR3 amino acids: CAWSFGYSGIFSGANVLTF. For the CDR3, the DNA is TGTGCCTGGAGTTTCGGTTATAGCGGGATCTTCTCTGGGGCCAACGTCCTGACTTTC.

J is TRBJ2-7 and V is TRBV6-6, with 10 bases identical to TRBD2. Germline lookup yields CDR1 MNHNY and CDR2 SVGAGI (reference sequence). The CDR3 contains 15 residues. J was trimmed by 0 bases and V by 4 bases; bases with no gene match: 3. The CDR3: CASSLLAGSSYEQYF. The CDR3 nucleotides read TGTGCCAGCAGTTTACTAGCGGGGAGCTCCTACGAGCAGTACTTC.

For the CDR3, the DNA is TGTGCCAGCAGCCGGGGGGGCGAGCAGTACTTC. Translating it yields CASSRGGEQYF. The chain has TRBV4-2 and TRBJ2-7, with 7 bases fitting TRBD2. The ends lost 4 bases at V and 6 bases at J; junction bases unmatched: 0. The CDR3 loop spans 11 amino acids. Germline CDR1 and CDR2: LGHNA and YNFKEQ.

In nucleotides, the CDR3 is TGTGCCAGCAGCGGGAGGACACACACCTTC. Translating it yields CASSGRTHTF. This sequence joins TRBV9 and TRBJ1-2; TRBD1 might be the D (5 bases). V lost 3 bases and J lost 12, with 9 bases in between. Germline V gives CDR1 SGDLS, CDR2 YYNGEE. This CDR3 contains 10 residues.

This clone was seen a handful of times. Other nucleotide sequences from this sample produce the same CDR3. The chain is built from TRBV6-1 and TRBJ2-7; D is perhaps TRBD1 or TRBD2 (5 bases each). Germline V gene lookup returns CDR1 MNHNS and CDR2 SASEGT. Trimming left V 6 bases short and J 7 bases short, with 13 bases between. The CDR3 totals 12 residues. The CDR3 DNA reads as TGTGCCAGCAGGGATGGGGCGGGTGAGCAGTACTTC. Translated, it gives CASRDGAGEQYF.

V usage is TRBV9 and J usage is TRBJ1-1, with D maybe TRBD1 (6 bases). The CDR3 is 15 residues long. Per the germline V gene, CDR1 is SGDLS and CDR2 is YYNGEE. Trimming stripped 3 bases from V and 1 base from J, with 13 bases between. The CDR3 coding sequence is TGTGCCAGCAGCGCAACAGGGATGGGGAACACTGAAGCTTTCTTT. Protein product: CASSATGMGNTEAFF.

This chain connects TRBV6-1 to TRBJ2-1, with 10 bases lining up with TRBD2. The CDR3 is made up of 13 amino acids. Unmatched junction bases numbered 7, after V lost 10 bases and J lost 7 bases. CDR1 is MNHNS and CDR2 is SASEGT in the germline V gene. This CDR3 reads CATPSGRENEQFF. CDR3 in DNA: TGTGCCACCCCTAGCGGGAGAGAGAATGAGCAGTTCTTC.

This sequence joins TRBV7-2 and TRBJ1-4; TRBD1 agrees at 7 bases. Trimming removed 3 bases from V and 5 bases from J; junction bases left unmatched: 9. CDR3 size: 16 residues. The germline V gene has CDR1 SGHTA and CDR2 FQGNSA. CDR3 nucleotides: TGTGCCAGCAGCTTCCGGACAGGACCACCAAATGAAAAACTGTTTTTT. It codes for CASSFRTGPPNEKLFF. The full variable domain, rest sourced from reference TRBV7-2 and TRBJ1-4, is GAGVSQSPSNKVTEKGKDVELRCDPISGHTALYWYRQSLGQGLEFLIYFQGNSAPDKSGLPSDRFSAERTGGSVSTLTIQRTQQEDSAVYLCASSFRTGPPNEKLFFGSGTQLSVL.

The chain recombines TRBV5-1 with TRBJ2-7; maybe TRBD2 (6 bases). This CDR3 comprises 18 residues. Germline assignment: CDR1 SGHRS and CDR2 YFSETQ. V was shortened by 4 bases and J by 5 bases, with 28 bases between the two germline ends. The CDR3, as DNA: TGCGCCAGCAGCCTGGGGGGTCGATCGGGAGAGGTAATCCACGAGCAGTACTTC. Translated, it gives CASSLGGRSGEVIHEQYF.

This clone was observed a single time. The V gene is TRBV7-9, the J gene TRBJ1-1; 9 positions match TRBD1. J gave up 3 bases and V 8 bases, and 7 bases lay outside the gene matches. Germline assignment: CDR1 SEHNR and CDR2 FQNEAQ (reference sequence). The CDR3 contains 14 residues. CDR3 DNA: TGTGCCAGCCGCCCACAGGGGGCGTACACTGAAGCTTTCTTT. Encoded protein: CASRPQGAYTEAFF.

The rearrangement joins TRBV19 to TRBJ2-1; D may be TRBD1 (5 bases). The CDR3 is 14 residues long. Germline V gene lookup returns CDR1 LNHDA and CDR2 SQIVND (reference sequence). Between the trimmed V and J ends, which lost 5 bases and 4 bases, there was a span of 12 bases. The DNA of the CDR3 is TGTGCCAGTAGTCCGAGACGACAGTACAATGAGCAGTTCTTC. It specifies CASSPRRQYNEQFF. Looking up the rest from reference TRBV19 and TRBJ2-1 gives the full variable domain: DGGITQSPKYLFRKEGQNVTLSCEQNLNHDAMYWYRQDPGQGLRLIYYSQIVNDFQKGDIAEGYSVSREKKESFPLTVTSAQKNPTAFYLCASSPRRQYNEQFFGPGTRLTVL.

CDR3 sequence (DNA): TGTGCCAGCAGCCAAGGACTAGCGGAGTCCTACAATGAGCAGTTCTTC. It is translated as CASSQGLAESYNEQFF. This chain uses TRBV7-6 with TRBJ2-1, with 10 nucleotides matching TRBD2. The J segment lost 1 base and the V segment lost 5 bases, leaving 5 bases of the junction unmatched. The CDR3 length is 16 residues. Per the germline V gene, CDR1 is SGHVS and CDR2 is FNYEAQ.

The J gene is TRBJ2-7, the V gene TRBV2; 10 bases match TRBD2. The J segment lost 2 bases and the V segment lost 4 bases, leaving 5 bases of the junction unmatched. Germline V gene lookup returns CDR1 SNHLY and CDR2 FYNNEI. The CDR3 sequence is 15 residues long. CDR3 nucleotides: TGTGCCAGCAGTGCTGGACTAGCGGTTACCTACGAGCAGTACTTC. Its translation: CASSAGLAVTYEQYF.